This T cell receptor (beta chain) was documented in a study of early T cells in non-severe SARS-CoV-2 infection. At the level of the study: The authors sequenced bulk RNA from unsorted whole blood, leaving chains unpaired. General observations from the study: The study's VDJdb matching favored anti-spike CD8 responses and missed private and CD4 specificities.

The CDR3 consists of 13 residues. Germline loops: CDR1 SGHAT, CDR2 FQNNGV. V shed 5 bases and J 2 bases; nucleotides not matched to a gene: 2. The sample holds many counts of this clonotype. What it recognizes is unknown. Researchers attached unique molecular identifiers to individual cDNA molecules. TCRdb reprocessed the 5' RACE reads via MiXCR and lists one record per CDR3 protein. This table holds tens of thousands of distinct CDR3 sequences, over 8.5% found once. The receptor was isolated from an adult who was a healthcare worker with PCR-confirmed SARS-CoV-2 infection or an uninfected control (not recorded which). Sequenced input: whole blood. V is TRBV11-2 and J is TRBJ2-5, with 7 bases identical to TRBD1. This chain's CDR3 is CASSRDRQETQYF. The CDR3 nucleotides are TGTGCCAGCAGCCGGGACAGACAAGAGACCCAGTACTTC.